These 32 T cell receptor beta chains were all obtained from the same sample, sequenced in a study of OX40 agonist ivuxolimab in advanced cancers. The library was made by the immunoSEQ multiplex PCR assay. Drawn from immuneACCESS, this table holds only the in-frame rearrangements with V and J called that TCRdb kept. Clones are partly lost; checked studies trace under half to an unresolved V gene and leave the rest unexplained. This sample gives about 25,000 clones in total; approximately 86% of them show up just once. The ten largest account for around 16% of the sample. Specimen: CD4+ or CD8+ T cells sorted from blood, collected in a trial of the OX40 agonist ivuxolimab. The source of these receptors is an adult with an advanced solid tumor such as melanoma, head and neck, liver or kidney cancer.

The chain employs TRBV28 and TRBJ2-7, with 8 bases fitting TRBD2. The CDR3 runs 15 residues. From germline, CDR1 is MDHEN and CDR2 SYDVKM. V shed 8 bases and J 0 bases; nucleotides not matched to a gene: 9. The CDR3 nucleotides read TGTGCCAGCGGCGACGAGCGGGAGAACTCCTACGAGCAGTACTTC. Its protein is CASGDERENSYEQYF.

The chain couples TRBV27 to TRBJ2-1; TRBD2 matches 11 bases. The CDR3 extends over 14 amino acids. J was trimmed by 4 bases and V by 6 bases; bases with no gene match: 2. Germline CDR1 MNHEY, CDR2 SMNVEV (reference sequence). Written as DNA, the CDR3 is TGTGCCAGCAGGACTAGCGGGAAATACAATGAGCAGTTCTTC. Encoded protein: CASRTSGKYNEQFF.

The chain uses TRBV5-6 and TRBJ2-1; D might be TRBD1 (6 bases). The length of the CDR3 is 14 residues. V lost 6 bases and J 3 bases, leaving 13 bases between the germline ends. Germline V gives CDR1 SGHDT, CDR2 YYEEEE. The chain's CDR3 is CASTMGQNYNEQFF. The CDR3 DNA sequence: TGTGCCAGCACTATGGGACAAAACTACAATGAGCAGTTCTTC.

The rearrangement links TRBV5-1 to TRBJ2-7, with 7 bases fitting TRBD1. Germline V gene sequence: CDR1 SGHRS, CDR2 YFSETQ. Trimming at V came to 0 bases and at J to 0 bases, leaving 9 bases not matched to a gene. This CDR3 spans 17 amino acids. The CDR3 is CASSLGLRQGFSYEQYF. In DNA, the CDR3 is TGCGCCAGCAGCTTGGGGTTGAGACAGGGTTTCTCCTACGAGCAGTACTTC.

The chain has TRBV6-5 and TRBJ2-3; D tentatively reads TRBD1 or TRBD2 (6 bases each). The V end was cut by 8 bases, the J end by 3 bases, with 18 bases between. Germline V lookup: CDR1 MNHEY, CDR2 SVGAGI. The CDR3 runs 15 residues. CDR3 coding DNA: TGTGCCAGCCGCTGGGGGGCCGGGGCAACAGATACGCAGTATTTT. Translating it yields CASRWGAGATDTQYF.

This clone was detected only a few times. The CDR3 DNA reads TGCGCCAGCAGCTTCGGGGGTTATCTAGCGGGAGTTGGCAATGAGCAGTTCTTC. Protein: CASSFGGYLAGVGNEQFF. The rearrangement links TRBV5-1 to TRBJ2-1; 10 bases line up with TRBD2. Germline CDR1 and CDR2: SGHRS and YFSETQ. The CDR3 runs to 18 residues. Trimming at V came to 2 bases and at J to 6 bases, leaving 14 bases not matched to a gene.

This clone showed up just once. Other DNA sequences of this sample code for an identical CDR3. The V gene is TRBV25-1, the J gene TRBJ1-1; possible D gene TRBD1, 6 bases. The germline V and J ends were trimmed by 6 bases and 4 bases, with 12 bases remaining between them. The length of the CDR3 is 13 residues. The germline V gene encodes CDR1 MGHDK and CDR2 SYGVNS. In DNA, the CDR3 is TGTGCCAGCAGCCTGGGGGGCGGCACTGAAGCTTTCTTT. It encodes CASSLGGGTEAFF.

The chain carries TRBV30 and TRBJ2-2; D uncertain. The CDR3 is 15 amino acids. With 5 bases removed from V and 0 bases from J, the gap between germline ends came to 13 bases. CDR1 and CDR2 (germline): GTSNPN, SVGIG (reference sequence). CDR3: CAWSRRQPNTGELFF. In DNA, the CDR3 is TGTGCCTGGTCTCGGAGACAACCGAACACCGGGGAGCTGTTTTTT.

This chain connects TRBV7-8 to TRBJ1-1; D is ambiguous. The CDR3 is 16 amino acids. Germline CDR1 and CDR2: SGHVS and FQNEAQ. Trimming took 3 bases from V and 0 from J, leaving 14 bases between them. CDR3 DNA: TGTGCCAGCAGCTTGAGACTCGATAGTTTGAACACTGAAGCTTTCTTT. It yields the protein CASSLRLDSLNTEAFF. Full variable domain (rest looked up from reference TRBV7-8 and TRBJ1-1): GAGVSQSPRYKVAKRGQDVALRCDPISGHVSLFWYQQALGQGPEFLTYFQNEAQLDKSGLPSDRFFAERPEGSVSTLKIQRTQQEDSAVYLCASSLRLDSLNTEAFFGQGTRLTVV.

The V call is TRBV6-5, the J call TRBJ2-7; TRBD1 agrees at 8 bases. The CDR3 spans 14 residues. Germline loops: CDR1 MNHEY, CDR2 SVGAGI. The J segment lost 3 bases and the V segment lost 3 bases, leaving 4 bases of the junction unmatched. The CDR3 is CASSYGQGNYEQYF. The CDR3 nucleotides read TGTGCCAGCAGTTATGGACAGGGAAACTACGAGCAGTACTTC.

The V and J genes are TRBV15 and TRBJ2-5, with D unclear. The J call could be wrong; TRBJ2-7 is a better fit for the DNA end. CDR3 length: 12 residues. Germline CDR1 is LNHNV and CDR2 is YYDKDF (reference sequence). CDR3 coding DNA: TGTGCCACCAGCAGAGATGAAGACGAGCAGTACTTC. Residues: CATSRDEDEQYF.

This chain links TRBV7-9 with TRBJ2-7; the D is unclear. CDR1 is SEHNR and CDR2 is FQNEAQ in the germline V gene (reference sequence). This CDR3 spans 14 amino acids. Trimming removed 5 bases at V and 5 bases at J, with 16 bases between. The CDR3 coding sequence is TGTGCCAGCAGCCCCCGAAAACGGGTCGACGAGCAGTACTTC. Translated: CASSPRKRVDEQYF.

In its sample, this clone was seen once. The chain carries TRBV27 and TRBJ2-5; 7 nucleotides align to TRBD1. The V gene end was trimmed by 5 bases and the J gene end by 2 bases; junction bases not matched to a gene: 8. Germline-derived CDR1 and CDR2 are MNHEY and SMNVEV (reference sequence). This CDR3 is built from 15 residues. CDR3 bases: TGTGCCAGCAGTCCGAGCCCGGGACAGCAAGAGACCCAGTACTTC. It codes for CASSPSPGQQETQYF.

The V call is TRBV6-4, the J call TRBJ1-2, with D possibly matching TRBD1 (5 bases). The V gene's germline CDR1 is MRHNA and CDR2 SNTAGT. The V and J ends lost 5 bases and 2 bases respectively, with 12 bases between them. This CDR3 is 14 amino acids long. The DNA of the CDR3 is TGTGCCAGCAGTTCGGCAGGGTGGAACTATGGCTACACCTTC. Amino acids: CASSSAGWNYGYTF.

Here the CDR3 DNA reads TGCAGTGCCCCTTTGGGCAATGAGCAGTTCTTC. Amino acids: CSAPLGNEQFF. This sequence joins TRBV20-1 and TRBJ2-1; D unresolved. CDR3 length equals 11 residues. Trimming stripped 6 bases from V and 6 bases from J, with 9 bases between. Germline CDR1 is DFQATT and CDR2 is SNEGSKA (reference sequence).

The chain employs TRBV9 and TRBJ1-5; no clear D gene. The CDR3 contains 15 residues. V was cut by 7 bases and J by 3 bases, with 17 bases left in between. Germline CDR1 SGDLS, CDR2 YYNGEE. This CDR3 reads CASSPFDSPNQPQHF. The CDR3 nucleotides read TGTGCCAGCTCCCCCTTTGACTCGCCCAATCAGCCCCAGCATTTT.

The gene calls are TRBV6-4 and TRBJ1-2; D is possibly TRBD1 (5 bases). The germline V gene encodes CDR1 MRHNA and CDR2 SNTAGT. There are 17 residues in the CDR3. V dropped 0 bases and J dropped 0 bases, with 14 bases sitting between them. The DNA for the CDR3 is TGTGCCAGCAGTGACTCGAGGGCAGGGCCTACTAACTATGGCTACACCTTC. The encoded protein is CASSDSRAGPTNYGYTF.

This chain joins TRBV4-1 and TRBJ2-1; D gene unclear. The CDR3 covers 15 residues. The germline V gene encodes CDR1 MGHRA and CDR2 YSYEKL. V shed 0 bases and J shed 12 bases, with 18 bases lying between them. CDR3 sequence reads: CASSQDHGRSKGQFF. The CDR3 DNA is TGCGCCAGCAGCCAAGATCACGGGCGGTCCAAGGGGCAGTTCTTC.

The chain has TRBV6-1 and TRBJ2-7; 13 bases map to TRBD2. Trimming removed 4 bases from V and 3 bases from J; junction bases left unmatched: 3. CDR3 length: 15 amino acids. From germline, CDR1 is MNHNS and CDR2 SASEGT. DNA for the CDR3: TGTGCCAGCAGTGCACTAGCGGGAGGGCTCTACGAGCAGTACTTC. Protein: CASSALAGGLYEQYF.

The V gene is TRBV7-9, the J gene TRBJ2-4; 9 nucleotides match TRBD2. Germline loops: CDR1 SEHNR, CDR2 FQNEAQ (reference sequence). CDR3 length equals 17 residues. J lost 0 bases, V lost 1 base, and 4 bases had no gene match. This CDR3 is CASSLVTSGLAKNIQYF. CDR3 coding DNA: TGTGCCAGCAGCTTAGTGACTAGCGGTCTAGCCAAAAACATTCAGTACTTC.

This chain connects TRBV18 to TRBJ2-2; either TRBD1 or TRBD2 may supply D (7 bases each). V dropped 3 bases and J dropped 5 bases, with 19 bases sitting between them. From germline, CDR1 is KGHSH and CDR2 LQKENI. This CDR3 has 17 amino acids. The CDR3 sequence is CASSPSPTGRGTGELFF. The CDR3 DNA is TGTGCCAGCTCACCCTCCCCGACAGGGAGGGGTACCGGGGAGCTGTTTTTT. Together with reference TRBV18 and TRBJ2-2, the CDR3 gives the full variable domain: NAGVMQNPRHLVRRRGQEARLRCSPMKGHSHVYWYRQLPEEGLKFMVYLQKENIIDESGMPKERFSAEFPKEGPSILRIQQVVRGDSAAYFCASSPSPTGRGTGELFFGEGSRLTVL.

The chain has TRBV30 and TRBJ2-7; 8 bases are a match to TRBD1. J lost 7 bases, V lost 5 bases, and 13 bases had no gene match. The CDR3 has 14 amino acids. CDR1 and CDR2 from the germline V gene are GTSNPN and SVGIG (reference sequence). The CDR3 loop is CAWDRGARRGEQYF. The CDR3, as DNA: TGTGCCTGGGACAGGGGAGCGAGGCGGGGAGAGCAGTACTTC.

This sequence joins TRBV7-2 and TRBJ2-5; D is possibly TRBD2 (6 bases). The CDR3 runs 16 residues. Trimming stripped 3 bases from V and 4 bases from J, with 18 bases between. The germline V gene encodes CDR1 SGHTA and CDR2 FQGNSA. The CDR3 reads CASSLNGAGYRETQYF. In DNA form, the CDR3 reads TGTGCCAGCAGCTTGAACGGGGCGGGGTATAGAGAGACCCAGTACTTC.

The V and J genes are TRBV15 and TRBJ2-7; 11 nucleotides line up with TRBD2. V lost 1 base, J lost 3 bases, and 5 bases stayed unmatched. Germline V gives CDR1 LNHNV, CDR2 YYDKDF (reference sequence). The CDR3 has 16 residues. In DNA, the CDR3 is TGTGCCACCAGCAGAGTAACTAGCGGGAGCGTCTACGAGCAGTACTTC. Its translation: CATSRVTSGSVYEQYF.

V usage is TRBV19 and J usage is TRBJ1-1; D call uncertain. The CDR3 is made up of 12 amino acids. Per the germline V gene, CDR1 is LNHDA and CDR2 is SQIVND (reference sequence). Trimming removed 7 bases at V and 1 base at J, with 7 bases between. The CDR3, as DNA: TGTGCCAGTAACCCTGGGAACACTGAAGCTTTCTTT. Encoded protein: CASNPGNTEAFF.

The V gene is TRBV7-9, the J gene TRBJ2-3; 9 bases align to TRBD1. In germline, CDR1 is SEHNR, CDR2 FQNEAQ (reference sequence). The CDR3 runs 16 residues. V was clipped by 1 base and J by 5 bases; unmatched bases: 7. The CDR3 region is CASSLEQGAGKDTQYF. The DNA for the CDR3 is TGTGCCAGCAGCTTAGAACAGGGGGCTGGGAAAGATACGCAGTATTTT.

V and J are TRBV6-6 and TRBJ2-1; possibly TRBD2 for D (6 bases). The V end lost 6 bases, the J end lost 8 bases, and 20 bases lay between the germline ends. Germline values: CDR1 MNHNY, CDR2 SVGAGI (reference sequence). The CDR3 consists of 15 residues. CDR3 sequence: CASRSSGAFKDEQFF. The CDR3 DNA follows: TGTGCCAGCAGATCATCGGGAGCCTTTAAAGATGAGCAGTTCTTC.

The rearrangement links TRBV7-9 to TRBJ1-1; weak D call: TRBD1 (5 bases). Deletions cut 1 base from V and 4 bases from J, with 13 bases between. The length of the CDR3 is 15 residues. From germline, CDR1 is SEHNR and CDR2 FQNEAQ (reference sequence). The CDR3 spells CASSLGGRVVTEAFF. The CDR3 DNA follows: TGTGCCAGCAGCTTAGGTGGCAGGGTGGTCACTGAAGCTTTCTTT.

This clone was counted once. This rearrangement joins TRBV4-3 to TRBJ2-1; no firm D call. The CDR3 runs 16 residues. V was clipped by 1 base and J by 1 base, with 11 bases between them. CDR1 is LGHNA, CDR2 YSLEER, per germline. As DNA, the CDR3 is TGCGCCAGCAGCCAAGCAAACTTAAGATCCTACAATGAGCAGTTCTTC. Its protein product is CASSQANLRSYNEQFF.

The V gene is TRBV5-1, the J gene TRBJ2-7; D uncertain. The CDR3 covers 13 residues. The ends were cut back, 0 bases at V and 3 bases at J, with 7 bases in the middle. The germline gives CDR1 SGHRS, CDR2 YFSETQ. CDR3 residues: CASSLVPLYEQYF. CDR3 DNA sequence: TGCGCCAGCAGCTTGGTCCCCCTCTACGAGCAGTACTTC.

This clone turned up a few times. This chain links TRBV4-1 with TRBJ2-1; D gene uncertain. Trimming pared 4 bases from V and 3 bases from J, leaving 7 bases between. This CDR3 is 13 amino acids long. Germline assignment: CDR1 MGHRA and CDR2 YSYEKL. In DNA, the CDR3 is TGCGCCAGCAGCCTCCTGGACTACAATGAGCAGTTCTTC. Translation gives CASSLLDYNEQFF.

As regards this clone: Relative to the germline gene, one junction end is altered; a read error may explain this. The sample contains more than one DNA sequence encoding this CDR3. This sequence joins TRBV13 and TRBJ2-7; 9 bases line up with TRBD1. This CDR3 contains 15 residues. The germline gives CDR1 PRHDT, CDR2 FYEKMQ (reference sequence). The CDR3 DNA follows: TGCGCCAGCAGCTCATCCGGGACAGGGCGGAACGAGCAGTACTTC. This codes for CASSSSGTGRNEQYF.